This is a list of T cell receptor beta chains from one sample in a study of cytomegalovirus exposure and HLA in healthy donors. TCRdb's table, derived via immunoSEQ multiplex PCR, lists solely in-frame clones and lacks some. The table records under 200,000 clones, 60% to 80% of them present only once. Input material: PBMCs. The receptors shown here come from a man aged 45-65 years in good health and CMV-seropositive. CDR3s include the opening cysteine and the closing phenylalanine or tryptophan. A D gene is named only where the DNA matches it firmly. The size of a clone is reported for some rows only, either as once, few or many, or as a class for expanded clones.

J gene	D gene	clone size	V gene	CDR3 DNA	CDR3 protein
TRBJ2-5	TRBD1	-	TRBV28	TGTGCCAGCAGTTTCTTCGCGGACAGGGAAGAGACCCAGTACTTC	CASSFFADREETQYF
TRBJ1-1	-	-	TRBV11-2	TGTGCCAGCAGCTTAAGGTGGGGAGGATCAGCTTTCTTT	CASSLRWGGSAFF
TRBJ1-1	-	-	TRBV5-1	TGCGCCAGCAGCTTGGGACAATTGACAGGCAACACTGAAGCTTTCTTT	CASSLGQLTGNTEAFF
TRBJ2-5	-	-	TRBV7-2	TGTGCCAGCAGCTTAGGACAGAGAGAGACCCAGTACTTC	CASSLGQRETQYF
TRBJ1-1	-	-	TRBV7-6	TGTGCCAGCAGCTCCAGCGGGACACCACCAATGAACACTGAAGCTTTCTTT	CASSSSGTPPMNTEAFF
TRBJ1-2	-	-	TRBV27	TGTGCCAGCAGCCCGGTCCTAAGGGGCCCCTCTGGCTACACCTTC	CASSPVLRGPSGYTF
TRBJ1-1	-	-	TRBV9	TGTGCCAGCAGCGCCCCCGGGACAAGAGAAGCTTTCTTT	CASSAPGTREAFF
TRBJ2-5	-	-	TRBV7-2	TGTGCCAGCAGCTTAGGCGGCCTAGCAGTCAAAGAGACCCAGTACTTC	CASSLGGLAVKETQYF
TRBJ2-1	TRBD2	-	TRBV11-2	TGTGCCAGCAGCCGGACTAGCGGGGGAATCTACAATGAGCAGTTCTTC	CASSRTSGGIYNEQFF
TRBJ1-2	TRBD1	-	TRBV19	TGTGCCAGTAGTAGACAGGGCTATGGCTACACCTTC	CASSRQGYGYTF
TRBJ2-1	-	few	TRBV4-2	TGTGCCAGCAGCCAAGAGGGGCGCCGGGACAATGAGCAGTTCTTC	CASSQEGRRDNEQFF
TRBJ2-7	TRBD1	-	TRBV6-6	TGTGCCAGCAGTTACTCTGGACAGGGATACTACGAGCAGTACTTC	CASSYSGQGYYEQYF
TRBJ1-3	TRBD1	few	TRBV30	TGTGCCTGGACGAAGGGGTCCCGACAGGGGGCTGGAAACACCATATATTTT	CAWTKGSRQGAGNTIYF
TRBJ1-5	TRBD1	-	TRBV6-5	TGTGCCAGCAGCCCCGGGACAGGGAGCAATCAGCCCCAGCATTTT	CASSPGTGSNQPQHF
TRBJ1-4	-	-	TRBV7-9	TGTTCCAGCAGCCCCCGTCTTCAGGATTCTAATGAAAAACTGTTTTTT	CSSSPRLQDSNEKLFF
TRBJ1-2	TRBD1	-	TRBV29-1	TGCAGCGTAGCGCCAAGGGGGACAGGGGCTTTTAACTATGGCTACACCTTC	CSVAPRGTGAFNYGYTF
TRBJ1-1	TRBD1	-	TRBV5-4	TGTGCCAGCAGGTGGGGACAGGGCGAAGCTTTCTTT	CASRWGQGEAFF